The 3 T cell receptor beta chains presented below share a single source sample, sequenced in a study of T cell responses to AZD1222 COVID-19 vaccine. Using immunoSEQ multiplex PCR, the repertoire was profiled, and TCRdb retains in-frame clones only, with some absent. The sample includes under 150,000 clones, roughly 89% of them seen just once. Sample: peripheral blood, taken on day 0 of AZD1222 vaccination. These receptors were collected from an adult in good health.

The rearrangement joins TRBV2 to TRBJ2-1, with D perhaps matching TRBD1 or TRBD2 (5 bases each). Trimming took off 7 bases at V and 6 bases at J, with 13 bases between the two ends. CDR1 SNHLY and CDR2 FYNNEI come from the germline V gene. The CDR3 extends over 13 amino acids. This CDR3 reads CASTPPRGNEQFF. DNA of the CDR3: TGTGCCAGCACTCCACCGAGGGGCAATGAGCAGTTCTTC.

This clone has only a few counts. J is TRBJ2-3 and V is TRBV5-4, with 7 bases matching TRBD1. The CDR3 spans 16 residues. V shed 4 bases and J 3 bases; nucleotides not matched to a gene: 11. CDR1 and CDR2 from the germline V gene are SGHNT and YYREEE (reference sequence). CDR3 nucleotide sequence: TGTGCCAGCAGCCGACGACAGGGAAGGGTGACAGATACGCAGTATTTT. Translation: CASSRRQGRVTDTQYF.

This chain links TRBV18 with TRBJ2-1; perhaps D is TRBD1 or TRBD2 (5 bases each). The V and J ends lost 0 bases and 12 bases respectively, with 9 bases between them. The CDR3 covers 12 residues. The germline V gene encodes CDR1 KGHSH and CDR2 LQKENI. The CDR3: CASSPPLGTQFF. The CDR3 coding sequence is TGTGCCAGCTCACCACCTTTGGGGACGCAGTTCTTC.